This entry lists 7 T cell receptor beta chains sequenced from one sample in a study of response to subunit inactivated influenza vaccine. A single record per CDR3 protein comes from TCRdb applying MiXCR to the RT-PCR reads. This table holds 650,000 to 850,000 distinct CDR3 sequences, around 14% found once. This sample comprised PBMCs from blood, obtained roughly 2 weeks before vaccination. These TCRs come from a man in his forties or fifties who received an inactivated influenza vaccine.

The chain couples TRBV18 to TRBJ2-7; D uncertain. The germline CDR1 and CDR2 sequences are KGHSH and LQKENI. Trimming left V 2 bases short and J 5 bases short, with 7 bases between. The CDR3 is 12 residues long. CDR3 coding DNA: TGTGCCAGCTCACCATCCCTCCACGAGCAGTACTTC. Translation gives CASSPSLHEQYF.

The chain has TRBV20-1 and TRBJ2-1, with TRBD2 identical over 11 bases. Germline V lookup: CDR1 DFQATT, CDR2 SNEGSKA (reference sequence). The CDR3 loop spans 16 amino acids. J gave up 0 bases and V 7 bases, and 8 bases lay outside the gene matches. The CDR3 sequence is CSGLAGHSHSYNEQFF. The DNA for the CDR3 is TGCAGTGGACTAGCGGGGCACTCTCACTCCTACAATGAGCAGTTCTTC.

In the case of this clonotype: This may stem from a read error, because a much larger clone lies one nucleotide away. V and J are TRBV15 and TRBJ2-3; the match to TRBD1 covers 10 bases. The V gene's germline CDR1 is LNHNV and CDR2 YYDKDF (reference sequence). The CDR3 length is 14 residues. DNA for the CDR3: TGTGCCACCAGCCGGGACAGGGGCTCAGATACGCACTATTTT. Its translation: CATSRDRGSDTHYF. The full variable domain, with the rest looked up from reference TRBV15 and TRBJ2-3, is DAMVIQNPRYQVTQFGKPVTLSCSQTLNHNVMYWYQQKSSQAPKLLFHYYDKDFNNEADTPDNFQSRRPNTSFCFLDIRSPGLGDTAMYLCATSRDRGSDTHYFGPGTRLTVL.

The CDR3 here is CASSSRAYRHIQETQYF. The CDR3 DNA reads as TGTGCCAGCAGCTCCCGCGCCTATAGACACATACAAGAGACCCAGTACTTC. The V and J genes are TRBV7-8 and TRBJ2-5; D call uncertain. This CDR3 region has 17 residues. V was trimmed by 4 bases and J by 2 bases, leaving 20 bases between them. From germline, CDR1 is SGHVS and CDR2 FQNEAQ.

There are a few counts of this clonotype. The genes are TRBV28 and TRBJ2-7, with TRBD2 as a possible D gene (6 bases). The CDR3 totals 14 residues. Germline V CDR1 and CDR2: MDHEN, SYDVKM. V lost 3 bases, J lost 2 bases, and 11 bases lay in between. CDR3 loop: CASSFLALTYEQYF. The CDR3, as DNA: TGTGCCAGCAGTTTCCTAGCGCTGACCTACGAGCAGTACTTC.

There are a few counts of this clonotype. This chain links TRBV7-3 with TRBJ2-2; a possible D gene is TRBD1 (5 bases). The germline V gene encodes CDR1 SGHTA and CDR2 FQGTGA. Trimming removed 1 base from V and 1 base from J, with 10 bases in between. The CDR3 length is 16 residues. In nucleotides, the CDR3 is TGTGCCAGCAGCTTAAGGGGCCAGGGGAACACCGGGGAGCTGTTTTTT. Protein: CASSLRGQGNTGELFF.

The chain recombines TRBV27 with TRBJ2-3, with D possibly matching TRBD2 (5 bases). V was pared by 6 bases and J by 3 bases, with 13 bases between. The CDR3 extends over 14 amino acids. Germline CDR1 reads MNHEY; CDR2 reads SMNVEV (reference sequence). The CDR3 DNA follows: TGTGCCAGCAGCCTCAAGTCGGGGACAGATACGCAGTATTTT. This encodes CASSLKSGTDTQYF.